The 20 T cell receptor beta chains below were found in one sample sequenced in a study of beta chain features in type 1 diabetes. Every isolated RNA sample was fully reverse transcribed, so sequencing captured expressed TCRB transcripts. Some clones are missing from TCRdb's copy, which holds only in-frame ones; the method was immunoSEQ multiplex PCR. The sample records hundreds of thousands of clones, roughly a sixth being singletons. Sequenced material: naive CD4+ T cells from blood. The receptors shown here come from a woman aged 18-29 years in good health.

The chain joins TRBV5-1 to TRBJ2-1; 10 bases map to TRBD2. The CDR3 has 18 amino acids. Germline V gene sequence: CDR1 SGHRS, CDR2 YFSETQ. Trimming removed 0 bases from V and 9 bases from J; junction bases left unmatched: 15. CDR3: CASSLDRKLAGRSAEQFF. CDR3 coding DNA: TGCGCCAGCAGCTTGGATAGGAAACTAGCGGGAAGATCGGCTGAGCAGTTCTTC. Supplemented by reference TRBV5-1 and TRBJ2-1, the full variable domain reads KAGVTQTPRYLIKTRGQQVTLSCSPISGHRSVSWYQQTPGQGLQFLFEYFSETQRNKGNFPGRFSGRQFSNSRSEMNVSTLELGDSALYLCASSLDRKLAGRSAEQFFGPGTRLTVL.

The chain couples TRBV7-9 to TRBJ2-3; no reliable D call. Per germline, CDR1 SEHNR and CDR2 FQNEAQ (reference sequence). Trimming left V 1 base short and J 2 bases short, with 13 bases between. The length of the CDR3 is 16 residues. The chain's CDR3 is CASSLGPPHVTDTQYF. The CDR3 nucleotides are TGTGCCAGCAGCTTAGGCCCGCCGCATGTCACAGATACGCAGTATTTT.

The genes are TRBV4-2 and TRBJ2-1, with 7 bases lining up with TRBD2. The length of the CDR3 is 17 residues. The junction had 11 bases not matched to a gene; V was cut back by 0 bases and J by 6 bases. Germline values: CDR1 LGHNA, CDR2 YNFKEQ. The CDR3 loop reads CASSQDQIASGPNEQFF. The CDR3, as DNA: TGTGCCAGCAGCCAAGATCAAATCGCTAGCGGACCCAATGAGCAGTTCTTC.

The CDR3 region is CASSLRMGREVRSEQYF. Written as DNA, the CDR3 is TGTGCCAGCAGCTTAAGAATGGGGCGGGAGGTCAGGAGTGAGCAGTACTTC. This rearrangement joins TRBV5-4 to TRBJ2-7, with 8 bases fitting TRBD2. CDR1 SGHNT and CDR2 YYREEE come from the germline V gene (reference sequence). Trimming at V came to 2 bases and at J to 7 bases, leaving 17 bases not matched to a gene. CDR3 length: 17 amino acids.

The rearrangement uses TRBV7-2 and TRBJ2-7; perhaps TRBD1 as D (5 bases). Germline V gene sequence: CDR1 SGHTA, CDR2 FQGNSA. V lost 0 bases to trimming and J lost 4 bases, with 7 bases between them. The CDR3 is made up of 13 amino acids. The CDR3 nucleotides read TGTGCCAGCAGCTTAGCGCGACAGTACGAGCAGTACTTC. Translation: CASSLARQYEQYF.

A few counts support this clone. The chain employs TRBV15 and TRBJ2-3; D tentatively reads TRBD1 or TRBD2 (5 bases each). The CDR3 is 17 amino acids. The germline V gene encodes CDR1 LNHNV and CDR2 YYDKDF (reference sequence). Trimming pared 0 bases from V and 2 bases from J, leaving 15 bases between. Here the CDR3 reads CATSRDRGTLLTDTQYF. The CDR3 DNA reads as TGTGCCACCAGCAGAGATCGAGGGACCTTACTCACAGATACGCAGTATTTT.

This clone was seen at least ten times. The chain recombines TRBV14 with TRBJ2-1; weak D call: TRBD1 (6 bases). This CDR3 contains 16 residues. V was clipped by 4 bases and J by 3 bases, with 16 bases between them. The germline gives CDR1 SGHDN, CDR2 FVKESK. The CDR3 DNA is TGTGCCAGCAGCCTAGGCAACAGGGCGATCTACAATGAGCAGTTCTTC. Translating it yields CASSLGNRAIYNEQFF. The full variable domain, with the rest looked up from reference TRBV14 and TRBJ2-1, is EAGVTQFPSHSVIEKGQTVTLRCDPISGHDNLYWYRRVMGKEIKFLLHFVKESKQDESGMPNNRFLAERTGGTYSTLKVQPAELEDSGVYFCASSLGNRAIYNEQFFGPGTRLTVL.

The chain couples TRBV10-3 to TRBJ2-7; tentatively, D is TRBD2 (5 bases). The CDR3 totals 13 residues. V lost 4 bases and J 4 bases, leaving 11 bases between the germline ends. The germline V gene encodes CDR1 ENHRY and CDR2 SYGVKD. The CDR3 loop is CAISGDSGYEQYF. CDR3 bases: TGTGCCATCAGTGGGGATTCGGGGTACGAGCAGTACTTC.

The chain employs TRBV29-1 and TRBJ1-4; D call uncertain. The V and J ends lost 1 base and 10 bases respectively, with 13 bases between them. CDR3 length equals 13 residues. Germline lookup yields CDR1 SQVTM and CDR2 ANQGSEA. The CDR3 sequence is CSVEGINAGKLFF. The CDR3 DNA is TGCAGCGTTGAAGGGATTAATGCGGGAAAACTGTTTTTT.

The rearrangement joins TRBV9 to TRBJ2-2, with D uncertain. This CDR3 spans 13 amino acids. V lost 3 bases and J lost 7, with 10 bases in between. Germline V gene sequence: CDR1 SGDLS, CDR2 YYNGEE. This CDR3 is CASSAPAIGELFF. The DNA for the CDR3 is TGTGCCAGCAGCGCTCCGGCGATCGGGGAGCTGTTTTTT.

This chain joins TRBV2 and TRBJ1-4; no definite D call. Trimming shortened V by 2 bases and J by 10 bases, and 11 bases separated the two germline ends. The CDR3 is made up of 13 amino acids. Germline V gene sequence: CDR1 SNHLY, CDR2 FYNNEI. The CDR3 is CASSESTSGKLFF. For the CDR3, the DNA is TGTGCCAGCAGTGAATCAACATCTGGAAAACTGTTTTTT.

This clone was counted between two and nine times. The chain combines TRBV29-1 with TRBJ1-4; the D is unclear. Trimming took off 4 bases at V and 0 bases at J, with 3 bases between the two ends. The CDR3 spans 12 residues. Germline V gene data show CDR1 as SQVTM and CDR2 as ANQGSEA. The CDR3 DNA follows: TGCAGCGTTGCATCAACTAATGAAAAACTGTTTTTT. This sequence encodes CSVASTNEKLFF.

J is TRBJ1-1 and V is TRBV6-5, with 7 bases lining up with TRBD1. CDR3 length: 15 amino acids. The J segment lost 2 bases and the V segment lost 2 bases, leaving 5 bases of the junction unmatched. Germline loops: CDR1 MNHEY, CDR2 SVGAGI. The CDR3 DNA reads TGTGCCAGCAGTTACGCTTACAGGGGAAACACTGAAGCTTTCTTT. This translates into CASSYAYRGNTEAFF.

The chain couples TRBV5-4 to TRBJ2-3, with 9 bases matching TRBD1. The J segment lost 4 bases and the V segment lost 4 bases, leaving 4 bases of the junction unmatched. Germline V gives CDR1 SGHNT, CDR2 YYREEE (reference sequence). The CDR3 is 14 amino acids. The CDR3 loop reads CASSRDRAADTQYF. Here the CDR3 DNA reads TGTGCCAGCAGCAGGGACAGGGCCGCAGATACGCAGTATTTT.

The rearrangement joins TRBV2 to TRBJ2-5; no clear D gene. Trimming took off 7 bases at V and 1 base at J, with 13 bases between the two ends. Germline-derived CDR1 and CDR2 are SNHLY and FYNNEI. The CDR3 is made up of 14 amino acids. In nucleotides, the CDR3 is TGTGCCAGCACCCTCGGGCAATTCCAAGAGACCCAGTACTTC. This gives the protein CASTLGQFQETQYF. Complete variable domain (other parts from reference TRBV2 and TRBJ2-5): EPEVTQTPSHQVTQMGQEVILRCVPISNHLYFYWYRQILGQKVEFLVSFYNNEISEKSEIFDDQFSVERPDGSNFTLKIRSTKLEDSAMYFCASTLGQFQETQYFGPGTRLLVL.

The chain recombines TRBV28 with TRBJ1-2; possible D gene TRBD1, 6 bases. This CDR3 comprises 14 residues. Germline CDR1 and CDR2: MDHEN and SYDVKM. V lost 0 bases to trimming and J lost 4 bases, with 9 bases between them. DNA of the CDR3: TGTGCCAGCAGTTTATGGGACAGCCTCTATGGCTACACCTTC. This gives the protein CASSLWDSLYGYTF.

This clone was counted between two and nine times. The rearrangement uses TRBV7-3 and TRBJ2-1; TRBD2 is a possible D gene (6 bases). V shed 2 bases and J shed 5 bases, with 10 bases lying between them. Germline values: CDR1 SGHTA, CDR2 FQGTGA. The CDR3 is made up of 14 amino acids. The CDR3 is CASSLWAGNNEQFF. The DNA for the CDR3 is TGTGCCAGCAGCTTATGGGCGGGGAACAATGAGCAGTTCTTC.

The chain is built from TRBV5-1 and TRBJ1-4, with 7 bases that match TRBD1. CDR1 is SGHRS and CDR2 is YFSETQ in the germline V gene. With V trimmed by 4 bases and J by 10 bases, 10 bases remained unmatched. CDR3 length equals 14 residues. This CDR3 is CASSRGGAEGKLFF. DNA for the CDR3: TGCGCCAGCAGCCGAGGGGGCGCGGAGGGAAAACTGTTTTTT.

V usage is TRBV6-6 and J usage is TRBJ2-5; possible D gene TRBD1, 6 bases. Trimming took 5 bases from V and 4 from J, leaving 14 bases between them. Germline CDR1 and CDR2: MNHNY and SVGAGI (reference sequence). This CDR3 has 14 amino acids. CDR3 amino acids: CASSREQGPETQYF. CDR3 DNA sequence: TGTGCCAGCAGTCGGGAACAGGGTCCAGAGACCCAGTACTTC.

The chain links TRBV19 to TRBJ1-5, with unresolved D. V was shortened by 3 bases and J by 5 bases, with 11 bases between the two germline ends. This CDR3 has 14 residues. Germline V gene lookup returns CDR1 LNHDA and CDR2 SQIVND (reference sequence). The DNA for the CDR3 is TGTGCCAGTAGTATTCCTGGCAGGTATCAGCCCCAGCATTTT. This encodes CASSIPGRYQPQHF.